The 26 T cell receptor beta chains listed next were all sequenced from one sample in a study of STAT5B mutations in CD4+ large granular lymphocyte leukemia. Generated by immunoSEQ multiplex PCR, the TCRdb table keeps only in-frame clones and is missing some. Altogether around 47,000 clones are present, approximately 84% being singletons, with the ten largest covering about 0.34%. The sample was CD4+ T cells from blood buffy coats. The receptors shown here come from a human donor in good health.

This clone has only a few counts. The chain links TRBV30 to TRBJ1-5; a possible D gene is TRBD1 (6 bases). The germline V gene has CDR1 GTSNPN and CDR2 SVGIG (reference sequence). V shed 1 base and J shed 6 bases, with 19 bases lying between them. This CDR3 spans 16 amino acids. CDR3: CAWSANQGSSSQPQHF. In DNA form, the CDR3 reads TGTGCCTGGAGTGCTAACCAGGGGAGTTCAAGTCAGCCCCAGCATTTT.

This clone was seen a handful of times. The chain links TRBV11-2 to TRBJ2-5; D is unclear. Germline V lookup: CDR1 SGHAT, CDR2 FQNNGV. The CDR3 runs 15 residues. V gave up 3 bases and J gave up 5 bases, with 16 bases separating them. DNA of the CDR3: TGTGCCAGCAGCTTTAATTACCAGGCAATGGAGACCCAGTACTTC. It codes for CASSFNYQAMETQYF.

V gene TRBV2 combines with J gene TRBJ2-7; D may correspond to TRBD1 or TRBD2 (5 bases each). CDR1 and CDR2 from the germline V gene are SNHLY and FYNNEI. The V end was cut by 4 bases, the J end by 6 bases, with 16 bases between. The CDR3 spans 14 residues. The CDR3 coding sequence is TGTGCCAGCAGTGGTTTGGGGACGAGGGGCGAGCAGTACTTC. Translating gives CASSGLGTRGEQYF.

This clone was counted a single time. This chain links TRBV19 with TRBJ1-1, with TRBD1 as a possible D gene (5 bases). V dropped 0 bases and J dropped 6 bases, with 8 bases sitting between them. The CDR3 consists of 13 residues. Looked up from germline, CDR1 is LNHDA and CDR2 is SQIVND (reference sequence). The CDR3 nucleotides are TGTGCCAGTAGTATAGACGGAGGGGCTGAAGCTTTCTTT. This codes for CASSIDGGAEAFF.

V and J are TRBV6-1 and TRBJ1-1; no clear D gene. The V end lost 2 bases, the J end lost 0 bases, and 4 bases lay between the germline ends. This CDR3 spans 13 amino acids. Germline-derived CDR1 and CDR2 are MNHNS and SASEGT. CDR3 bases: TGTGCCAGCAGTGAACACCTGAACACTGAAGCTTTCTTT. It translates to CASSEHLNTEAFF.

The CDR3 protein is CASSLFQGSYEQYF. CDR3 sequence (DNA): TGCGCCAGCAGCTTGTTCCAGGGATCCTACGAGCAGTACTTC. The chain uses TRBV5-1 and TRBJ2-7, with D maybe TRBD1 (5 bases). V lost 1 base and J lost 1, with 9 bases in between. Germline V gene lookup returns CDR1 SGHRS and CDR2 YFSETQ. The CDR3 has 14 amino acids.

The chain recombines TRBV10-3 with TRBJ1-6, with TRBD1 identical over 7 bases. Trimming cost V 6 bases and J 5 bases; bases outside gene matches: 4. Germline CDR1 reads ENHRY; CDR2 reads SYGVKD. The CDR3 loop spans 14 amino acids. CDR3 region: CAIRPGQNNSPLHF. The CDR3 DNA sequence: TGTGCCATCAGACCGGGACAGAATAATTCACCCCTCCACTTT.

V is TRBV10-3 and J is TRBJ2-7; tentative D call: TRBD2 (7 bases). The CDR3 loop spans 15 amino acids. Trimming pared 7 bases from V and 1 base from J, leaving 17 bases between. Germline V lookup: CDR1 ENHRY, CDR2 SYGVKD. The CDR3 DNA sequence: TGTGCCATCACCCCGGGGGAGGGGGGATCCTACGAGCAGTACTTC. Its protein is CAITPGEGGSYEQYF.

This clone was detected only a few times. The rearrangement links TRBV11-2 to TRBJ1-2, with 10 positions matching TRBD1. The CDR3 is 18 residues long. The V and J ends lost 1 base and 8 bases, in that order; junction bases with no gene match: 16. Looked up from germline, CDR1 is SGHAT and CDR2 is FQNNGV. CDR3 DNA: TGTGCCAGCAGCTTAGCCTCGCCTTCTCGACAGGGGGCAAGAGGCTACACCTTC. The encoded protein is CASSLASPSRQGARGYTF.

A word on this clone: Germline is not matched at one junction end, which may reflect a read error. The rearrangement joins TRBV7-3 to TRBJ2-1, with 7 bases fitting TRBD2. This CDR3 contains 14 residues. In germline, CDR1 is SGHTA, CDR2 FQGTGA. The CDR3 bases are TGTGCCAGCAGCCCGACTAGCTCCAACAATGAGCAGTTCTTC. Residues: CASSPTSSNNEQFF.

This chain links TRBV2 with TRBJ1-6; D not certain. This CDR3 is 12 amino acids long. V gave up 4 bases and J gave up 6 bases, with 4 bases separating them. Germline CDR1 and CDR2: SNHLY and FYNNEI. CDR3 sequence: CASSGTNSPLHF. In DNA, the CDR3 is TGTGCCAGCAGTGGGACTAATTCACCCCTCCACTTT.

The chain combines TRBV11-2 with TRBJ2-5; D remains unclear. This CDR3 contains 12 residues. Germline V gives CDR1 SGHAT, CDR2 FQNNGV. V lost 6 bases and J 4 bases, leaving 9 bases between the germline ends. The CDR3 is CASRNYRETQYF. As DNA, the CDR3 is TGTGCCAGCAGGAACTATAGAGAGACCCAGTACTTC. Full variable domain (missing parts from reference TRBV11-2 and TRBJ2-5): EAGVAQSPRYKIIEKRQSVAFWCNPISGHATLYWYQQILGQGPKLLIQFQNNGVVDDSQLPKDRFSAERLKGVDSTLKIQPAKLEDSAVYLCASRNYRETQYFGPGTRLLVL.

J is TRBJ1-1 and V is TRBV9; D is ambiguous. This CDR3 is built from 15 residues. The V gene's germline CDR1 is SGDLS and CDR2 YYNGEE. V shed 0 bases and J shed 1 base, with 10 bases lying between them. CDR3 DNA: TGTGCCAGCAGCGTAGGGCTGGAGCGGAACACTGAAGCTTTCTTT. This encodes CASSVGLERNTEAFF.

CDR3 bases: TGTGCCAGCAGTCCATCGGACAGGGGGCCCACAGATACGCAGTATTTT. Protein: CASSPSDRGPTDTQYF. The V call is TRBV25-1, the J call TRBJ2-3, with 11 bases matching TRBD1. CDR1 and CDR2 (germline): MGHDK, SYGVNS. This CDR3 is built from 16 residues. The V segment lost 5 bases and the J segment 2 bases; nucleotides outside the gene matches: 6.

This clone has just a few counts. V is TRBV5-5 and J is TRBJ1-1; D not certain. With 3 bases removed from V and 3 bases from J, the gap between germline ends came to 9 bases. Germline loops: CDR1 SGHKS, CDR2 YYEKEE (reference sequence). The length of the CDR3 is 13 residues. CDR3 bases: TGTGCCAGCAGCTCCCATGCGGACACTGAAGCTTTCTTT. Protein: CASSSHADTEAFF. Full variable domain (rest looked up from reference TRBV5-5 and TRBJ1-1): DAGVTQSPTHLIKTRGQQVTLRCSPISGHKSVSWYQQVLGQGPQFIFQYYEKEERGRGNFPDRFSARQFPNYSSELNVNALLLGDSALYLCASSSHADTEAFFGQGTRLTVV.

This clone was recorded a few times. The chain couples TRBV7-2 to TRBJ1-6; D not certain. Germline V CDR1 and CDR2: SGHTA, FQGNSA. The CDR3 has 15 residues. V lost 1 base to trimming and J lost 3 bases, with 7 bases between them. Here the CDR3 reads CASSLDLGYNSPLHF. For the CDR3, the DNA is TGTGCCAGCAGCTTAGATCTTGGCTATAATTCACCCCTCCACTTT.

The genes are TRBV9 and TRBJ2-3; D is possibly TRBD2 (6 bases). Germline V CDR1 and CDR2: SGDLS, YYNGEE. V lost 0 bases to trimming and J lost 1 base, with 12 bases between them. The CDR3 loop spans 16 amino acids. The CDR3 DNA follows: TGTGCCAGCAGCGTAGGGTTAACGGGGGGCACAGATACGCAGTATTTT. Translated: CASSVGLTGGTDTQYF.

This chain uses TRBV28 with TRBJ1-4, with unresolved D. Per the germline V gene, CDR1 is MDHEN and CDR2 is SYDVKM. This CDR3 is built from 14 residues. V lost 4 bases and J 7 bases, leaving 13 bases between the germline ends. The CDR3 reads CASSSASTGEKLFF. The CDR3 DNA reads as TGTGCCAGCAGTTCGGCCTCTACGGGTGAAAAACTGTTTTTT.

J is TRBJ2-2 and V is TRBV5-6; TRBD2 matches at 10 bases. V was clipped by 2 bases and J by 0 bases; unmatched bases: 4. Germline CDR1 SGHDT, CDR2 YYEEEE. The CDR3 is 17 residues long. The CDR3: CASSFGLAGANTGELFF. CDR3 coding DNA: TGTGCCAGCAGCTTTGGGCTAGCGGGAGCGAACACCGGGGAGCTGTTTTTT.

J is TRBJ1-1 and V is TRBV11-2, with D unclear. The CDR3 loop spans 14 amino acids. The ends were cut back, 7 bases at V and 4 bases at J, with 16 bases in the middle. CDR1 and CDR2 from the germline V gene are SGHAT and FQNNGV. The CDR3 bases are TGTGCCAGCAAAGGGTTCGAACCGAGCACTGAAGCTTTCTTT. Translation: CASKGFEPSTEAFF.

V is TRBV7-2 and J is TRBJ1-5; 7 nucleotides match TRBD1. With 2 bases clipped from V and 15 bases from J, the junction kept 10 bases outside the gene matches. The CDR3 totals 13 residues. Germline CDR1 and CDR2: SGHTA and FQGNSA. The CDR3 bases are TGTGCCAGCAGCTTACATGAGGGGGACAGTCGGCATTTT. Amino acids: CASSLHEGDSRHF.

This clone was recorded a few times. V gene TRBV28 combines with J gene TRBJ1-2, with a weak D call TRBD1 (5 bases). Between the trimmed V and J ends, which lost 4 bases and 7 bases, there was a span of 16 bases. CDR1 and CDR2 from the germline V gene are MDHEN and SYDVKM. The CDR3 spans 14 residues. This CDR3 reads CASSSINGDGGYTF. As DNA, the CDR3 is TGTGCCAGCAGTTCTATAAACGGGGACGGTGGCTACACCTTC.

The gene calls are TRBV11-3 and TRBJ1-1; TRBD1 aligns across 8 bases. CDR1 SGHNT and CDR2 YENEEA come from the germline V gene. V trimming: 4 bases; J trimming: 4 bases; junction bases outside the gene matches: 11. The CDR3 sequence is 16 residues long. The CDR3 DNA reads TGTGCCAGCAGCTCACAACGACAGGGGAGGAGCACTGAAGCTTTCTTT. It is translated as CASSSQRQGRSTEAFF.

This chain uses TRBV7-9 with TRBJ2-6, with TRBD1 matching 12 bases. Germline-derived CDR1 and CDR2 are SEHNR and FQNEAQ (reference sequence). The CDR3 has 18 amino acids. The V and J ends lost 6 bases and 1 base, in that order; junction bases with no gene match: 7. CDR3 sequence reads: CASSPGQGAISGANVLTF. CDR3 nucleotides: TGTGCCAGCAGTCCGGGACAGGGGGCGATATCTGGGGCCAACGTCCTGACTTTC.

This clone was recorded a few times. The gene calls are TRBV14 and TRBJ2-2; TRBD1 aligns across 7 bases. The CDR3 has 15 amino acids. Trimming removed 6 bases from V and 0 bases from J; junction bases left unmatched: 4. The germline gives CDR1 SGHDN, CDR2 FVKESK. The CDR3 nucleotides are TGTGCCAGCAGGAGGGACAGTACGAACACCGGGGAGCTGTTTTTT. Residues: CASRRDSTNTGELFF.

The chain employs TRBV10-3 and TRBJ2-5; 8 nucleotides align to TRBD1. Germline CDR1 ENHRY, CDR2 SYGVKD. There are 15 residues in the CDR3. V shed 7 bases and J 5 bases; nucleotides not matched to a gene: 12. This chain's CDR3 is CAIKGRQGLGETQYF. Written as DNA, the CDR3 is TGTGCCATCAAGGGGAGACAGGGGTTGGGGGAGACCCAGTACTTC.